The rows below give T cell receptor beta chains drawn from one sample of a study of blood T cell repertoires in COVID-19. Clones were sequenced by immunoSEQ multiplex PCR, and TCRdb holds only the in-frame ones, with some missing. The table shows around 220,000 clones, with about 86% occurring only once. What was sequenced was peripheral blood. Source of these receptors: a woman in her forties or fifties with COVID-19, enrolled during active disease. CDR3s include the opening cysteine and the closing phenylalanine or tryptophan. A D gene is named only where the DNA matches it firmly. For some rows the clone size is stated as once, few or many, or as a class when expanded; others skip it.

D gene | clone size | J gene | V gene | CDR3 DNA | CDR3 protein
NA | NA | TRBJ2-1 | TRBV7-6 | TGTGCCAGCAGCCCTCGGGACAACCCTTACAATGAGCAGTTCTTC | CASSPRDNPYNEQFF
NA | NA | TRBJ1-6 | TRBV9 | TGTGCCAGCAGCGTGGGAGGGGCCCTAAATTCACCCCTCCACTTT | CASSVGGALNSPLHF
TRBD2 | once | TRBJ2-7 | TRBV7-9 | TGTGCCAGCAGCTTACATCGGCTAGCGGGGGGCAAGTACGAGCAGTACTTC | CASSLHRLAGGKYEQYF
NA | NA | TRBJ2-1 | TRBV19 | TGTGCCAGTAGTATAGATCGGGCGGGATACTCCTACAATGAGCAGTTCTTC | CASSIDRAGYSYNEQFF
TRBD2 | NA | TRBJ2-1 | TRBV11-2 | TGTGCCAGCAGCTTGGCTAGCGGGCTCTCCTACAATGAGCAGTTCTTC | CASSLASGLSYNEQFF
TRBD1 | NA | TRBJ2-6 | TRBV9 | TGTGCCAGCAGCGTGGCGGCAGGGGGCTCGCATGGGGCCAACGTCCTGACTTTC | CASSVAAGGSHGANVLTF
NA | NA | TRBJ2-7 | TRBV7-2 | TGTGCCAGCAGCTTAGCCGCGGGGGCCATGTACGAGCAGTACTTC | CASSLAAGAMYEQYF
TRBD2 | NA | TRBJ2-3 | TRBV5-1 | TGCGCCAGCAGTGGGCGGGGGAAACGCGAAGATACGCAGTATTTT | CASSGRGKREDTQYF
NA | NA | TRBJ1-2 | TRBV6-5 | TGTGCCACGACCCGAGGAGGGTTTGGCTACACCTTC | CATTRGGFGYTF
NA | NA | TRBJ2-3 | TRBV7-2 | TGTGCCAGCAGCTTAGGGGGGGGCCGAGATACGCAGTATTTT | CASSLGGGRDTQYF
TRBD2 | NA | TRBJ2-3 | TRBV7-9 | TGTGCCAGCAGCTTGCCCGGACTAGAAACAGATACGCAGTATTTT | CASSLPGLETDTQYF
NA | once | TRBJ1-2 | TRBV24-1 | TGTGCCACCAGCCTTGGCGGGACCAACTATGGCTACACCTTC | CATSLGGTNYGYTF
NA | NA | TRBJ1-6 | TRBV12-5 | TGTGCTAGTGGTTTGATAAGTGGAGGTGATAATTCACCCCTCCACTTT | CASGLISGGDNSPLHF
TRBD1 | once | TRBJ1-2 | TRBV6-4 | TGTGCCAGCAGTTCCCCGGGCAGGGGGCTCGGCGGCTACACCTTC | CASSSPGRGLGGYTF
NA | NA | TRBJ1-2 | TRBV4-1 | TGCGCCAGCGGGAGCCATCATAACTATGGCTACACCTTC | CASGSHHNYGYTF
TRBD1 | NA | TRBJ2-4 | TRBV19 | TGTGCCAGTAGTATCTTGGGACAGGGGGCGAAGGCCAAAAACATTCAGTACTTC | CASSILGQGAKAKNIQYF
NA | NA | TRBJ2-1 | TRBV19 | TGTGCCAGTAGTGGCATAAAAGGGGCTGAGCAGTTCTTC | CASSGIKGAEQFF
NA | NA | TRBJ2-2 | TRBV11-2 | TGTGCCAGCAGCTTGGAGAACGGGGAGCTGTTTTTT | CASSLENGELFF
NA | few | TRBJ2-1 | TRBV5-4 | TGTGCCAGCAGCGCAAGAGGGGGGGGCCACAATGAGCAGTTCTTC | CASSARGGGHNEQFF
NA | NA | TRBJ1-1 | TRBV9 | TGTGCCAGCAGTCCCGGTCCACCTTCGTCTGAAGCTTTCTTT | CASSPGPPSSEAFF
TRBD1 | NA | TRBJ1-2 | TRBV7-2 | TGTGCCAGCAGCGCGGGACAGGGTCTCTATGGCTACACCTTC | CASSAGQGLYGYTF
NA | NA | TRBJ1-3 | TRBV19 | TGTGCCAGTAGTAATCAGGGCTACTCTGGAAACACCATATATTTT | CASSNQGYSGNTIYF
NA | NA | TRBJ2-5 | TRBV6-4 | TGTGCCAGCAGTGACTCGCGACGAGGGGAGACCCAGTACTTC | CASSDSRRGETQYF
NA | NA | TRBJ2-5 | TRBV5-4 | TGTGCCAGCAGCGGCGGGGAGACCCAGTACTTC | CASSGGETQYF
NA | NA | TRBJ2-5 | TRBV9 | TGTGCCAGCAGCGTAGAAGGGGGAAGGGGAGAGACCCAGTACTTC | CASSVEGGRGETQYF
NA | NA | TRBJ1-1 | TRBV7-2 | TGTGCCAGCAGCTTATCACTAGGGGGGGCAACTGAAGCTTTCTTT | CASSLSLGGATEAFF
TRBD2 | NA | TRBJ2-3 | TRBV6-5 | TGTGCCAGCAGACGGACTAGCGGGTTCACAGATACGCAGTATTTT | CASRRTSGFTDTQYF
TRBD1 | NA | TRBJ2-2 | TRBV14 | TGTGCCAGCAGTCCCGGACAGGGAGGAACCGGGGAGCTGTTTTTT | CASSPGQGGTGELFF
TRBD2 | NA | TRBJ2-1 | TRBV6-6 | TGTGCCAGCAGTTACCGGGGAGGGGCCTACAATGAGCAGTTCTTC | CASSYRGGAYNEQFF